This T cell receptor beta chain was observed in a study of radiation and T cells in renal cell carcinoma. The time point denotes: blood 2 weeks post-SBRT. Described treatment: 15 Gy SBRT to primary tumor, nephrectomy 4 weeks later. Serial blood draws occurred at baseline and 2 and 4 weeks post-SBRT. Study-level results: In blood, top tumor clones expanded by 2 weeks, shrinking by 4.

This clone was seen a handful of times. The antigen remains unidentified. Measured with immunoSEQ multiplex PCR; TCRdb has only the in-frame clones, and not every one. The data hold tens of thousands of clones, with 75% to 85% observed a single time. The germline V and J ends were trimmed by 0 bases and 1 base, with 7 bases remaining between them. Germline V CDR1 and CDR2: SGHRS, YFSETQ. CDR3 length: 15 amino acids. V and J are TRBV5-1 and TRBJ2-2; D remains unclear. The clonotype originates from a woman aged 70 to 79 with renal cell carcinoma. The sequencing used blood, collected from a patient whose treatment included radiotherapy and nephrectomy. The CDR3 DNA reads TGCGCCAGCAGCTTGGGTCAGGAGAACACCGGGGAGCTGTTTTTT. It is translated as CASSLGQENTGELFF.